These 24 T cell receptor beta chains were all obtained from the same sample, sequenced in a study of T cell responses to AZD1222 COVID-19 vaccine. Clones were read by immunoSEQ multiplex PCR, and TCRdb kept only the in-frame ones, dropping some. The profile shows some 170,000 clones, approximately 88% of them singletons. The sample consisted of peripheral blood, taken on day 0 of AZD1222 vaccination. The receptors were gathered from an adult in good health.

V usage is TRBV20-1 and J usage is TRBJ1-1; a possible D gene is TRBD1 (5 bases). The CDR3 spans 10 residues. V lost 3 bases, J lost 10 bases, and 9 bases lay in between. Germline-derived CDR1 and CDR2 are DFQATT and SNEGSKA (reference sequence). The CDR3: CSASLGGAFF. The DNA for the CDR3 is TGCAGTGCTAGTTTGGGGGGAGCTTTCTTT.

The V call is TRBV11-2, the J call TRBJ2-1; D uncertain. V lost 5 bases and J 9 bases, leaving 32 bases between the germline ends. The germline CDR1 and CDR2 sequences are SGHAT and FQNNGV. CDR3 size: 19 residues. For the CDR3, the DNA is TGTGCCAGCAGCCCGCGGAGAGTCTTAAGGACGGACCTTCGAGCTGAGCAGTTCTTC. Translation gives CASSPRRVLRTDLRAEQFF.

For the CDR3, the DNA is TGTGCCAGCAGCTTAGGGACTAGCGGGGCTTCCTACGAGCAGTACTTC. Residues: CASSLGTSGASYEQYF. This chain links TRBV7-2 with TRBJ2-7, with 12 nucleotides matching TRBD2. The CDR3 length is 16 residues. The V segment lost 1 base and the J segment 1 base; nucleotides outside the gene matches: 2. The germline gives CDR1 SGHTA, CDR2 FQGNSA.

The rearrangement uses TRBV15 and TRBJ1-3; TRBD1 is a possible D gene (5 bases). Per the germline V gene, CDR1 is LNHNV and CDR2 is YYDKDF (reference sequence). V lost 2 bases, J lost 0 bases, and 20 bases lay in between. The CDR3 extends over 19 amino acids. The CDR3 protein is CATSRTLGGALDSGNTIYF. The CDR3 nucleotides are TGTGCCACCAGCAGAACACTCGGAGGGGCGCTAGACTCTGGAAACACCATATATTTT.

For the CDR3, the DNA is TGTGCCAGCAGCTCAGCGGGGAGCAATCAGCCCCAGCATTTT. This codes for CASSSAGSNQPQHF. The rearrangement links TRBV9 to TRBJ1-5; D is undetermined. CDR3 size: 14 residues. The germline CDR1 and CDR2 sequences are SGDLS and YYNGEE. The V and J ends lost 4 bases and 1 base respectively, with 9 bases between them.

The chain couples TRBV7-6 to TRBJ2-2, with TRBD2 matching 13 bases. This CDR3 has 16 residues. V gave up 5 bases and J gave up 6 bases; unmatched junction bases: 6. CDR1 is SGHVS, CDR2 FNYEAQ, per germline. The CDR3 coding sequence is TGTGCCAGCAGCGCTACTAGCGGGGGGGCGCCCGGGGAGCTGTTTTTT. Protein sequence: CASSATSGGAPGELFF.

The rearrangement links TRBV7-9 to TRBJ1-1, with no clear D. In germline, CDR1 is SEHNR, CDR2 FQNEAQ (reference sequence). The CDR3 length is 12 residues. V was clipped by 4 bases and J by 6 bases, with 9 bases between them. The CDR3 coding sequence is TGTGCCAGCAGCTCAATAGGGCCTGAAGCTTTCTTT. Residues: CASSSIGPEAFF.

The chain is built from TRBV6-5 and TRBJ2-5, with D perhaps TRBD1 (5 bases). Germline assignment: CDR1 MNHEY and CDR2 SVGAGI. V lost 7 bases to trimming and J lost 1 base, with 13 bases between them. The CDR3 consists of 14 residues. The CDR3 here is CASIPNDSQETQYF. The CDR3 DNA sequence: TGTGCCAGCATCCCCAATGACAGCCAAGAGACCCAGTACTTC.

The chain combines TRBV28 with TRBJ2-1, with TRBD2 matching 10 bases. Germline V lookup: CDR1 MDHEN, CDR2 SYDVKM. Germline trimming cut 5 bases from V and 6 bases from J; bases unmatched to any gene: 10. CDR3 length equals 16 residues. CDR3 sequence (DNA): TGTGCCAGCAGTGGCACGGGAGCGGGGGGGCCCAATGAGCAGTTCTTC. Its protein is CASSGTGAGGPNEQFF.

The chain combines TRBV6-5 with TRBJ2-7; no reliable D call. The CDR3 extends over 13 amino acids. The V end was cut by 10 bases, the J end by 0 bases, with 13 bases between. Germline V lookup: CDR1 MNHEY, CDR2 SVGAGI. CDR3 nucleotide sequence: TGTGCCACGATTCCTCTTACCTCCTACGAGCAGTACGTC. It is translated as CATIPLTSYEQYV.

V usage is TRBV19 and J usage is TRBJ1-3; D call uncertain. CDR1 and CDR2 from the germline V gene are LNHDA and SQIVND (reference sequence). The ends were cut back, 5 bases at V and 5 bases at J, with 16 bases in the middle. This CDR3 has 15 amino acids. CDR3 nucleotides: TGTGCCAGTAGTCTTAGGACTTCGACGCGAAACACCATATATTTT. It translates to CASSLRTSTRNTIYF.

This clone was seen once. The chain combines TRBV29-1 with TRBJ2-1; TRBD2 aligns across 8 bases. This CDR3 is built from 17 residues. The V gene's germline CDR1 is SQVTM and CDR2 ANQGSEA. After removal of 7 bases from V and 1 base from J, the junction contained 15 bases not matched to a gene. CDR3 residues: CSARGSGETWSYNEQFF. CDR3 DNA sequence: TGCAGCGCTCGGGGTAGCGGGGAAACATGGTCCTACAATGAGCAGTTCTTC.

CDR3 residues: CASKGTNLGGYTF. The CDR3 nucleotides are TGTGCCAGCAAGGGGACAAATCTCGGTGGCTACACCTTC. This chain uses TRBV3-1 (or the pseudogene TRBV3-2) with TRBJ1-2, with D tentatively TRBD1 (6 bases). CDR1 is LGHDT, CDR2 YNNKEL, per germline (reference sequence). The CDR3 sequence is 13 residues long. V dropped 7 bases and J dropped 7 bases, with 16 bases sitting between them.

In its sample, this clone was seen once. The chain combines TRBV12-3 or TRBV12-4 with TRBJ1-1; D gene ambiguous. V was shortened by 8 bases and J by 0 bases, with 7 bases between the two germline ends. There are 12 residues in the CDR3. The CDR3 DNA sequence: TGTGCCAGCGGGGAGATGAACACTGAAGCTTTCTTT. It yields the protein CASGEMNTEAFF.

There are a few counts of this clone. The genes are TRBV3-1 (or the pseudogene TRBV3-2) and TRBJ2-3; perhaps TRBD2 as D (6 bases). In germline, CDR1 is LGHDT, CDR2 YNNKEL (reference sequence). The CDR3 is 16 residues long. V gave up 3 bases and J gave up 0 bases, with 13 bases separating them. CDR3 in amino acids: CASSQGGGRSTDTQYF. The CDR3 DNA reads TGTGCCAGCAGCCAGGGGGGTGGGCGGAGCACAGATACGCAGTATTTT.

CDR3 in amino acids: CASSREGGVNTEAFF. The CDR3 nucleotides are TGTGCCAGCAGCCGGGAAGGTGGGGTGAACACTGAAGCTTTCTTT. The genes are TRBV3-1 (or the pseudogene TRBV3-2) and TRBJ1-1; the D is unclear. Germline V gives CDR1 LGHDT, CDR2 YNNKEL (reference sequence). Trimming removed 4 bases at V and 0 bases at J, with 12 bases between. This CDR3 contains 15 residues.

The J gene is TRBJ2-7, the V gene TRBV7-2; 9 nucleotides align to TRBD1. The J segment lost 6 bases and the V segment lost 4 bases, leaving 10 bases of the junction unmatched. The CDR3 spans 15 residues. The germline V gene has CDR1 SGHTA and CDR2 FQGNSA. The CDR3 region is CASSSNSGQGGEQYF. The CDR3 DNA follows: TGTGCCAGCAGCTCAAATTCGGGACAGGGAGGCGAGCAGTACTTC.

In DNA form, the CDR3 reads TGTGCCAGCAGCTTTGGTTACAGCTATGGCTACACCTTC. This encodes CASSFGYSYGYTF. V is TRBV5-5 and J is TRBJ1-2; D not resolved. Germline V gives CDR1 SGHKS, CDR2 YYEKEE (reference sequence). The germline V and J ends were trimmed by 2 bases and 4 bases, with 9 bases remaining between them. This CDR3 is built from 13 residues.

V and J are TRBV7-8 and TRBJ1-5; D is undetermined. Germline V CDR1 and CDR2: SGHVS, FQNEAQ. This CDR3 region has 14 residues. The V gene lost 6 bases and the J gene lost 2 bases, with 11 bases spanning the gap. The DNA of the CDR3 is TGTGCCAGCAGGGGAGAGGTGGGCAATCAGCCCCAGCATTTT. As protein: CASRGEVGNQPQHF. The full variable domain, completed using reference TRBV7-8 and TRBJ1-5, is GAGVSQSPRYKVAKRGQDVALRCDPISGHVSLFWYQQALGQGPEFLTYFQNEAQLDKSGLPSDRFFAERPEGSVSTLKIQRTQQEDSAVYLCASRGEVGNQPQHFGDGTRLSIL.

Regarding this clone: Other DNA sequences in the same sample also yield this CDR3. The chain employs TRBV27 and TRBJ1-1, with 7 bases fitting TRBD1. CDR1 is MNHEY and CDR2 is SMNVEV in the germline V gene (reference sequence). The length of the CDR3 is 15 residues. With V trimmed by 2 bases and J by 0 bases, 3 bases remained unmatched. CDR3 loop: CASSLRTGMNTEAFF. CDR3 coding DNA: TGTGCCAGCAGTTTACGGACAGGCATGAACACTGAAGCTTTCTTT.

This clone showed up just once. DNA of the CDR3: TGTGCCAGCAGCGCTGGCTCTGGAGAGGGAAACACCATATATTTT. As protein: CASSAGSGEGNTIYF. V is TRBV9 and J is TRBJ1-3; D not resolved. Per the germline V gene, CDR1 is SGDLS and CDR2 is YYNGEE. V shed 3 bases and J shed 4 bases, with 14 bases lying between them. The CDR3 loop spans 15 amino acids.

The V gene is TRBV9, the J gene TRBJ1-1; no firm D call. With 3 bases removed from V and 0 bases from J, the gap between germline ends came to 6 bases. CDR1 and CDR2 (germline): SGDLS, YYNGEE. The CDR3 is made up of 13 amino acids. The CDR3 region is CASSGSMNTEAFF. The DNA of the CDR3 is TGTGCCAGCAGCGGCAGCATGAACACTGAAGCTTTCTTT.

This clone has just one count. The chain is built from TRBV6-5 and TRBJ2-1, with D maybe TRBD2 (7 bases). Germline CDR1 MNHEY, CDR2 SVGAGI. The V gene lost 7 bases and the J gene lost 7 bases, with 20 bases spanning the gap. This CDR3 contains 15 residues. The DNA of the CDR3 is TGTGCCAGCAAACCGCGGGGGCCCCCAGGTAATGAGCAGTTCTTC. This gives the protein CASKPRGPPGNEQFF.

The chain's CDR3 is CSVEDLAGGYTF. The CDR3 DNA is TGCAGCGTTGAAGATCTCGCTGGTGGCTACACCTTC. The gene calls are TRBV29-1 and TRBJ1-2; D unclear. Trimming left V 0 bases short and J 7 bases short, with 9 bases between. Germline V lookup: CDR1 SQVTM, CDR2 ANQGSEA. The CDR3 contains 12 residues.